This is a list of T cell receptor beta chains from one sample in a study of T cells in Graves' hyperthyroidism and ophthalmopathy. In TCRdb, the multiplex PCR reads were re-called with MiXCR into one record per CDR3 protein. The data contain some 600,000 distinct CDR3 sequences, roughly 50% of them singletons. The material sequenced was peripheral blood or thyroid tissue (not recorded which). The receptors here all came from a woman aged 18-30 years with Graves' hyperthyroidism. Both conserved end residues are part of each CDR3.

j_gene: TRBJ1-1; v_gene: TRBV7-9; CDR3aa: CASSSQGRNTEAFF
j_gene: TRBJ2-5; v_gene: TRBV29-1; CDR3aa: CSVPGVGETQYF
j_gene: TRBJ1-2; v_gene: TRBV20-1; CDR3aa: CSARDRGRLGYTF
j_gene: TRBJ1-1; v_gene: TRBV19; CDR3aa: CASSSGSTEAFF
j_gene: TRBJ2-7; v_gene: TRBV2; CDR3aa: CASSEGRGKGYEQYF
j_gene: TRBJ1-3; v_gene: TRBV2; CDR3aa: CASSERGARGNTIYF
j_gene: TRBJ2-7; v_gene: TRBV19; CDR3aa: CASTGGVESYEQYF
j_gene: TRBJ1-5; v_gene: TRBV7-9; CDR3aa: CAGRAGQPQHF
j_gene: TRBJ1-2; v_gene: TRBV5-1; CDR3aa: CASSLWTGDGYTF
j_gene: TRBJ2-5; v_gene: TRBV19; CDR3aa: CASSRTSGAQETQYF
j_gene: TRBJ1-6; v_gene: TRBV2; CDR3aa: CASSEDRAAYNSPLHF
j_gene: TRBJ2-7; v_gene: TRBV7-9; CDR3aa: CASSFSLAGGQQYF
j_gene: TRBJ1-5; v_gene: TRBV11-2; CDR3aa: CASSQVVRGRSNQPQHF
j_gene: TRBJ1-1; v_gene: TRBV29-1; CDR3aa: CSARQGTLF
j_gene: TRBJ2-1; v_gene: TRBV29-1; CDR3aa: CSVEGQGSNEQFF
j_gene: TRBJ2-2; v_gene: TRBV24-1; CDR3aa: CATSDLRGSRNTGELFF
j_gene: TRBJ2-5; v_gene: TRBV7-9; CDR3aa: CASSRTGGEGTQYF
j_gene: -; v_gene: TRBV29-1; CDR3aa: CSVLRGLPQGEQFF
j_gene: TRBJ1-5; v_gene: TRBV10-3; CDR3aa: CAISPGTENQPQHF
j_gene: TRBJ1-4; v_gene: TRBV24-1; CDR3aa: CATMRREKLFF
j_gene: TRBJ1-1; v_gene: TRBV25-1; CDR3aa: CASRDRDRARNTEAFF
j_gene: TRBJ1-2; v_gene: TRBV10-3; CDR3aa: CASRPPGQGNYGYTF
j_gene: TRBJ1-2; v_gene: TRBV7-9; CDR3aa: CASSLSLQDSGYTF
j_gene: -; v_gene: TRBV2; CDR3aa: CASSDNRHNEQFF
j_gene: TRBJ1-6; v_gene: TRBV25-1; CDR3aa: CASSERQGVRSPLHF
j_gene: TRBJ1-4; v_gene: TRBV7-3; CDR3aa: CASSPGGEGEEKLFF
j_gene: TRBJ2-7; v_gene: TRBV7-6; CDR3aa: CASSSATSGKSYEQYF
j_gene: TRBJ2-5; v_gene: TRBV5-1; CDR3aa: CASSLVGQEETQYF
j_gene: TRBJ1-6; v_gene: TRBV13; CDR3aa: CASSLLEAPLHF
j_gene: TRBJ2-7; v_gene: TRBV19; CDR3aa: CASRRDTGDYEQYF
j_gene: TRBJ1-1; v_gene: TRBV9; CDR3aa: CASSALRGGLTEAFF
j_gene: TRBJ2-5; v_gene: TRBV19; CDR3aa: CASAPIEGQETQYF
j_gene: TRBJ2-7; v_gene: TRBV10-3; CDR3aa: CAWRRSPYEQYF
j_gene: TRBJ2-5; v_gene: TRBV20-1; CDR3aa: CSARDVREETQYF
j_gene: TRBJ2-3; v_gene: TRBV7-8; CDR3aa: CASSLQIGTDTQYF
j_gene: TRBJ2-7; v_gene: TRBV7-9; CDR3aa: CASSSQRDRAHEQYF
j_gene: TRBJ2-7; v_gene: TRBV25-1; CDR3aa: CASSPGARGSSYEQYF
j_gene: TRBJ1-1; v_gene: TRBV12-3/TRBV12-4; CDR3aa: CASSPSTAYTEAFF
j_gene: TRBJ1-5; v_gene: TRBV5-4; CDR3aa: CASSLAGPGQPQHF
j_gene: TRBJ2-7; v_gene: TRBV15; CDR3aa: CATSRDGLYEQYF
j_gene: TRBJ2-5; v_gene: TRBV9; CDR3aa: CASSVGQGMWQETQYF
j_gene: TRBJ1-6; v_gene: TRBV7-8; CDR3aa: CASSVYRGPNSPLHF
j_gene: TRBJ2-7; v_gene: TRBV7-6; CDR3aa: CASSTGTTETYEQYF
j_gene: TRBJ1-3; v_gene: TRBV25-1; CDR3aa: CASSRQGAPGNTIYF
j_gene: TRBJ1-2; v_gene: TRBV12-3/TRBV12-4; CDR3aa: CASSLRRGYGYTF
j_gene: TRBJ1-2; v_gene: TRBV10-3; CDR3aa: CATYSRQGKWGYTF
j_gene: TRBJ2-7; v_gene: TRBV19; CDR3aa: CASSIKGGRTSGNYEQYF
j_gene: TRBJ1-5; v_gene: TRBV2; CDR3aa: CASSVRGVYGQPQHF
j_gene: TRBJ1-5; v_gene: TRBV10-3; CDR3aa: CAISKTGTSNQPQHF
j_gene: TRBJ1-6; v_gene: TRBV25-1; CDR3aa: CASSLWGGGNSPLHF
j_gene: TRBJ2-6; v_gene: TRBV2; CDR3aa: CARGQGAGANVLTF
j_gene: TRBJ2-7; v_gene: TRBV20-1; CDR3aa: CSARSGTSGRGEQYF
j_gene: TRBJ1-2; v_gene: TRBV9; CDR3aa: CASSAPYGDFYGYTF
j_gene: TRBJ2-5; v_gene: TRBV29-1; CDR3aa: CSASGQGQETQYF
j_gene: TRBJ2-5; v_gene: TRBV7-9; CDR3aa: CASSYWASGTQYF